Each of the 19 T cell receptor beta chains below was sequenced from the same sample in a study of control samples from healthy donors and cancer patients. Method: immunoSEQ multiplex PCR; TCRdb's copy keeps in-frame clones and lacks some. The table records 150,000 to 190,000 clones, over 85% of them present only once. Sequences were obtained from blood. These receptors all come from a man aged 50 to 59 in good health.

CDR3 protein: CSVAPGRNYGYTF. CDR3 coding DNA: TGCAGCGTTGCCCCGGGACGGAACTATGGCTACACCTTC. The chain couples TRBV29-1 to TRBJ1-2; weak D call: TRBD1 (5 bases). CDR3 length: 13 amino acids. Trimming left V 4 bases short and J 2 bases short, with 11 bases between. Germline V gene data show CDR1 as SQVTM and CDR2 as ANQGSEA.

The chain employs TRBV27 and TRBJ2-1; 9 bases line up with TRBD1. V gave up 5 bases and J gave up 7 bases; unmatched junction bases: 9. Per the germline V gene, CDR1 is MNHEY and CDR2 is SMNVEV (reference sequence). The CDR3 has 15 amino acids. As DNA, the CDR3 is TGTGCCAGCAGTGCCGGGACAGGGAAGGGAAATGAGCAGTTCTTC. It codes for CASSAGTGKGNEQFF.

This chain connects TRBV6-5 to TRBJ1-5; D is unresolved. From germline, CDR1 is MNHEY and CDR2 SVGAGI. The CDR3 length is 12 residues. V lost 6 bases and J 4 bases, leaving 7 bases between the germline ends. The CDR3 DNA follows: TGTGCCAGCAGGGACGGGAATCAGCCCCAGCATTTT. It encodes CASRDGNQPQHF.

The chain employs TRBV11-2 and TRBJ2-5, with D uncertain. This CDR3 spans 11 amino acids. The V and J ends lost 3 bases and 4 bases respectively, with 3 bases between them. Per the germline V gene, CDR1 is SGHAT and CDR2 is FQNNGV. This chain's CDR3 is CASSLRETQYF. DNA of the CDR3: TGTGCCAGCAGCTTGCGAGAGACCCAGTACTTC.

V is TRBV19 and J is TRBJ1-6; TRBD1 matches at 7 bases. With 1 base clipped from V and 2 bases from J, the junction kept 2 bases outside the gene matches. Germline CDR1 and CDR2: LNHDA and SQIVND (reference sequence). CDR3 length equals 16 residues. CDR3 sequence reads: CASSIAGTAYNSPLHF. The CDR3 nucleotides are TGTGCCAGTAGTATAGCAGGGACAGCCTATAATTCACCCCTCCACTTT.

The V and J genes are TRBV28 and TRBJ1-5, with TRBD1 identical over 7 bases. The CDR3 sequence is 15 residues long. With V trimmed by 3 bases and J by 4 bases, 6 bases remained unmatched. Germline loops: CDR1 MDHEN, CDR2 SYDVKM. The CDR3 region is CASSFSSRGNQPQHF. CDR3 DNA: TGTGCCAGCAGTTTTTCGTCCAGGGGGAATCAGCCCCAGCATTTT.

The gene calls are TRBV24-1 and TRBJ2-7, with 8 nucleotides matching TRBD1. This CDR3 has 13 amino acids. CDR1 is KGHDR and CDR2 is SFDVKD in the germline V gene. Trimming took 4 bases from V and 7 from J; bases not matched to a gene: 5. The DNA of the CDR3 is TGTGCCACCAGTGAGGACAGGGCTAAAGAGCAGTACTTC. Translating it yields CATSEDRAKEQYF.

V is TRBV18 and J is TRBJ1-5; 8 bases are shared with TRBD1. The CDR3 contains 17 residues. The V gene end was trimmed by 3 bases and the J gene end by 0 bases; junction bases not matched to a gene: 7. Looked up from germline, CDR1 is KGHSH and CDR2 is LQKENI. CDR3 in amino acids: CASSPVGQGHSNQPQHF. The CDR3 bases are TGTGCCAGCTCACCGGTTGGACAGGGCCATAGCAATCAGCCCCAGCATTTT.

V gene TRBV24-1 combines with J gene TRBJ2-3; 9 bases match TRBD1. V trimming: 4 bases; J trimming: 5 bases; junction bases outside the gene matches: 9. CDR1 KGHDR and CDR2 SFDVKD come from the germline V gene. This CDR3 is built from 16 residues. The CDR3 loop is CATSDQGGQGVDTQYF. The DNA for the CDR3 is TGTGCCACCAGTGACCAGGGGGGACAGGGAGTAGATACGCAGTATTTT.

The gene calls are TRBV5-1 and TRBJ2-5; D uncertain. V shed 0 bases and J shed 5 bases, with 11 bases lying between them. This CDR3 is built from 14 residues. CDR1 is SGHRS and CDR2 is YFSETQ in the germline V gene. CDR3 sequence (DNA): TGCGCCAGCAGCTTGGGAGGACCCCGGGAGACCCAGTACTTC. This translates into CASSLGGPRETQYF.

V usage is TRBV5-1 and J usage is TRBJ1-1; D possibly corresponds to TRBD1 (6 bases). The CDR3 is 17 amino acids. Deletions cut 0 bases from V and 4 bases from J, with 19 bases between. The V gene's germline CDR1 is SGHRS and CDR2 YFSETQ. The CDR3 is CASSLAISQGFITEAFF. The CDR3 bases are TGCGCCAGCAGCTTGGCGATTTCTCAGGGGTTTATCACTGAAGCTTTCTTT.

In its sample, this clone was seen once. The V and J genes are TRBV5-1 and TRBJ2-3, with a possible D match to TRBD1 (6 bases). The CDR3 length is 13 residues. The V gene lost 4 bases and the J gene lost 4 bases, with 10 bases spanning the gap. Germline CDR1 reads SGHRS; CDR2 reads YFSETQ. CDR3 nucleotides: TGCGCCAGCAGCGCTACAGGGCCAGATACGCAGTATTTT. It is translated as CASSATGPDTQYF.

The CDR3 DNA follows: TGTGCCAGCAGTGACGCCGGGGGACAGGGGGCGGCAGATACGCAGTATTTT. Amino acid sequence: CASSDAGGQGAADTQYF. The chain couples TRBV25-1 to TRBJ2-3, with 12 bases lining up with TRBD1. CDR1 is MGHDK, CDR2 SYGVNS, per germline. The CDR3 is 17 residues long. V was pared by 3 bases and J by 4 bases, with 8 bases of the junction left unmatched.

A remark on this clone: Additional DNA sequences in this sample encode the identical CDR3. J is TRBJ2-7 and V is TRBV30; tentative D call: TRBD1 (5 bases). V lost 1 base and J 4 bases, leaving 8 bases between the germline ends. The germline gives CDR1 GTSNPN, CDR2 SVGIG (reference sequence). The CDR3 spans 12 residues. The CDR3 nucleotides are TGTGCCTGGAGTGGTTCAGGGTACGAGCAGTACTTC. Translating gives CAWSGSGYEQYF.

This clone was picked up one time. V is TRBV15 and J is TRBJ1-1; possibly TRBD1 for D (6 bases). The V end lost 5 bases, the J end lost 6 bases, and 16 bases lay between the germline ends. The germline CDR1 and CDR2 sequences are LNHNV and YYDKDF (reference sequence). The CDR3 has 14 residues. CDR3 nucleotide sequence: TGTGCCACCAGCTCTGCCGGGGGCTTGGCTGAAGCTTTCTTT. Translation gives CATSSAGGLAEAFF.

This clone was seen only once. V gene TRBV10-3 combines with J gene TRBJ1-1, with D uncertain. Between the trimmed V and J ends, which lost 5 bases and 3 bases, there was a span of 10 bases. The length of the CDR3 is 13 residues. Germline V gene lookup returns CDR1 ENHRY and CDR2 SYGVKD. The CDR3 reads CAISRSGHTEAFF. CDR3 nucleotide sequence: TGTGCCATCAGTCGATCCGGGCACACTGAAGCTTTCTTT.

V is TRBV6-5 and J is TRBJ2-1; D is unclear. CDR3 length: 11 residues. Germline assignment: CDR1 MNHEY and CDR2 SVGAGI. V was cut by 7 bases and J by 10 bases, with 11 bases left in between. The DNA for the CDR3 is TGTGCCAGCAACCTATTGGGGGAGCAGTTCTTC. Translating gives CASNLLGEQFF.

The chain couples TRBV19 to TRBJ2-1, with D perhaps matching TRBD1 or TRBD2 (5 bases each). Trimming left V 4 bases short and J 12 bases short, with 16 bases between. CDR3 size: 13 residues. In germline, CDR1 is LNHDA, CDR2 SQIVND (reference sequence). CDR3 region: CASSRDRPEGQFF. The CDR3 DNA reads TGTGCCAGTAGTAGGGACCGGCCTGAAGGGCAGTTCTTC.

Only one count was recorded for this clone. The CDR3 sequence is CASGSSTGGAIWQFF. CDR3 nucleotides: TGTGCTAGTGGTTCTTCGACAGGGGGCGCGATTTGGCAGTTCTTC. This chain connects TRBV12-5 to TRBJ2-1, with 10 positions matching TRBD1. Germline CDR1 LGHNT, CDR2 FRNRAP. V lost 4 bases to trimming and J lost 12 bases; unmatched junction nucleotides: 12. The CDR3 length is 15 residues.